This T cell receptor (beta chain) is from a study of brain T cells in children with intractable seizures. Data came from immunoSEQ multiplex PCR; TCRdb stores just in-frame clones and leaves some out. The sample lists approximately 110,000 clones; around 94% were seen once. V trimming: 2 bases; J trimming: 4 bases; junction bases outside the gene matches: 7. Looked up from germline, CDR1 is SGHTA and CDR2 is FQGNSA. This CDR3 is built from 15 residues. Sequenced material: peripheral blood, taken at surgery. This receptor was taken from a boy less than two years old with hemimegalencephaly and intractable seizures. The J gene is TRBJ2-7, the V gene TRBV7-2; 8 nucleotides match TRBD1. The CDR3 DNA reads TGTGCCAGCAGCTTAAAGGCAGGGGGCGTATACGAGCAGTACTTC. Translating it yields CASSLKAGGVYEQYF.